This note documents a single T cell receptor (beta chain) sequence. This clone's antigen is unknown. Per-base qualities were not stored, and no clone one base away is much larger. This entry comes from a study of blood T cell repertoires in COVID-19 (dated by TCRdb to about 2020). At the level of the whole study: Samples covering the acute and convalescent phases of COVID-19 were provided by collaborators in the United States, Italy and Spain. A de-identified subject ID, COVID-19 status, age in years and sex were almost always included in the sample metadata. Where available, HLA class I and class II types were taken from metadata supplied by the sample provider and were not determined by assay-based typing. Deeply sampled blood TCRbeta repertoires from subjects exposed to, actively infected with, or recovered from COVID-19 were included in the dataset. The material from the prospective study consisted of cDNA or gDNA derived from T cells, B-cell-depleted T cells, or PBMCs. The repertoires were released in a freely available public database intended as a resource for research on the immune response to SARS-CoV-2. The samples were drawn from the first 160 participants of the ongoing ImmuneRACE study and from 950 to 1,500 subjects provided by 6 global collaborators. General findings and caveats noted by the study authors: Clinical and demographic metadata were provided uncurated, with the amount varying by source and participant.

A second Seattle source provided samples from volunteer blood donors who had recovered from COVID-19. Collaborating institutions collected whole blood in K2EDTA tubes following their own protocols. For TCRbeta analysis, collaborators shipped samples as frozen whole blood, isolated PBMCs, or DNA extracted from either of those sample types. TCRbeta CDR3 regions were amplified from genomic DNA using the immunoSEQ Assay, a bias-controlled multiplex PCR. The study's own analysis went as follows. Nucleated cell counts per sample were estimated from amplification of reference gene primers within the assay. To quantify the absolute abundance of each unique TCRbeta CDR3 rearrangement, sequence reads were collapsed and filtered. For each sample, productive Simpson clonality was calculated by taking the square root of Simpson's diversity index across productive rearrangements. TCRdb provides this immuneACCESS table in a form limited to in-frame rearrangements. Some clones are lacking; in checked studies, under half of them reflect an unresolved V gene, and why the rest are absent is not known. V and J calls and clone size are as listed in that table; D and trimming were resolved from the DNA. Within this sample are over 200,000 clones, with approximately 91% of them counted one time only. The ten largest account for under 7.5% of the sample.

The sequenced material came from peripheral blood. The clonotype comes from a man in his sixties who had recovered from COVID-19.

The CDR3 protein: CASSLSLSYNEQFF. In nucleotide form, the sequence is TGTGCCAGTAGTTTGAGTCTCTCCTACAATGAGCAGTTCTTC. The sequence joins TRBV19 to TRBJ2-1; the D gene identity is not certain. CDR1 and CDR2 are drawn from the germline V gene (reference sequence): LNHDA, SQIVND. The CDR3 sequence holds 14 residues, the cysteine and phenylalanine included. Only the CDR3 portion is preserved as DNA: 42 bases, with reading frame beginning at the first base. The V and J ends are trimmed by 5 bases and 0 bases, leaving 8 bases between them.